This T cell receptor beta chain was profiled in a study of early T cells in non-severe SARS-CoV-2 infection. Study in general: Sequencing was performed on bulk RNA from unsorted whole blood, leaving chains unpaired. Findings of the study overall: Private and CD4 specificities were missed by VDJdb matching, which favored anti-spike CD8 responses.

V was shortened by 0 bases and J by 3 bases, with 18 bases between the two germline ends. Germline V gene sequence: CDR1 SGDLS, CDR2 YYNGEE. This CDR3 spans 17 amino acids. Only a few counts were recorded for this clonotype. Its matching antigen is unknown. Unique molecular identifiers were attached to individual cDNA molecules. TCRdb reprocessed the 5' RACE reads with MiXCR, giving one entry per CDR3 protein. The sample contains under 60,000 distinct CDR3 sequences, roughly 10% of which appear only once. The chain links TRBV9 to TRBJ2-5; D is possibly TRBD2 (5 bases). The sequenced sample was whole blood, obtained at baseline. This TCR was recovered from an adult who was a healthcare worker with PCR-confirmed SARS-CoV-2 infection or an uninfected control (not recorded which). CDR3 in amino acids: CASSVAGRQPQKETQYF. CDR3 nucleotides: TGTGCCAGCAGCGTAGCTGGGAGACAACCCCAGAAAGAGACCCAGTACTTC.